This T cell receptor (beta chain) was sequenced in a study of human T cells and chemical hapten exposure. Study at large: Largely, small differences in pooled library volume made per-sample TCR yields vary.

This clonotype was found a few times. CDR3 length: 15 residues. Looked up from germline, CDR1 is SGHAT and CDR2 is FQNNGV. With 5 bases clipped from V and 2 bases from J, the junction kept 5 bases outside the gene matches. TCRdb ran MiXCR on the RACE reads and lists one entry per CDR3 protein. The sample yields under 95,000 distinct CDR3 sequences, roughly 8% seen once. The time point: healthy volunteer bleed at 2 weeks. Whole blood, unfractionated, served as the material for total RNA extraction. What was sequenced was whole blood. This rearrangement joins TRBV11-2 to TRBJ1-4; 7 bases agree with TRBD1. This clonotype was obtained from a female donor in good health. Some clones in this sample may be carry-over from other donors' samples. CDR3 sequence: CASSTGTATNEKLFF. Here the CDR3 DNA reads TGTGCCAGCAGCACCGGGACAGCTACTAATGAAAAACTGTTTTTT.